The text below deals with one TCR beta chain. The table came from immunoSEQ multiplex PCR; TCRdb's copy has only in-frame clones and leaves some out. Of just under 30,000 clones listed, 80% are singletons. Trimming at V came to 5 bases and at J to 3 bases, leaving 9 bases not matched to a gene. Germline V gene lookup returns CDR1 LGHDT and CDR2 YNNKEL (reference sequence). This CDR3 region has 15 residues. These data are taken from a study of blood T cell repertoires in COVID-19. Sequencing was done on a sample of peripheral blood. The chain has TRBV3-1 (or the pseudogene TRBV3-2) and TRBJ1-2, with TRBD1 matching over 7 bases. The TCR originated in a woman between 65 and 79 years old with acute or convalescent COVID-19. The CDR3 DNA is TGTGCCAGCAGCTGGGGACAGATCGAAGACTATGGCTACACCTTC. It is translated as CASSWGQIEDYGYTF.